This T cell receptor (beta chain) was found in a study of early T cells in non-severe SARS-CoV-2 infection. Study-level background: RNA in bulk from unsorted whole blood was sequenced, and chains were unpaired.

V was trimmed by 0 bases and J by 6 bases, leaving 8 bases between them. Germline V gene lookup returns CDR1 MNHEY and CDR2 SMNVEV (reference sequence). The length of the CDR3 is 13 residues. Each CDR3 protein gets one entry after TCRdb re-called the 5' RACE reads with MiXCR. The table records under 85,000 distinct CDR3 sequences, roughly 8.7% of them present only once. The TCR comes from an adult who was a healthcare worker with PCR-confirmed SARS-CoV-2 infection or an uninfected control (not recorded which). Material for sequencing was whole blood. The V and J genes are TRBV27 and TRBJ1-2, with D possibly TRBD1 on 6 matching bases. The CDR3 DNA sequence: TGTGCCAGCAGTTTATCGGGGGCCCATGGCTACACCTTC. Amino acid sequence: CASSLSGAHGYTF.